This T cell receptor beta chain comes out of a study of shared clonotypes between healthy human individuals. Study-level information: The study enrolled a couple of women and three men aged 18 to 49.

Assay used: immunoSEQ multiplex PCR; TCRdb lists only in-frame clones, some missing. The table records 2.3 million or so clones, over 90% of them present only once. Negatively enriched CD4+ T cells were divided by CD45RA into naive and memory. The germline gives CDR1 MNHEY, CDR2 SVGAGI. V lost 4 bases and J lost 2, with 8 bases in between. CDR3 length: 14 amino acids. The chain employs TRBV6-5 and TRBJ2-2; D remains ambiguous. This clonotype was obtained from a man younger than 30 in good health. Some clones in this sample may be carry-over from other donors' samples. The sample taken for sequencing was naive CD4+ T cells from PBMCs. This sample's subset: CD45RA+ positively selected. The CDR3 DNA sequence: TGTGCCAGCAGTTCCGGGTTTAACACCGGGGAGCTGTTTTTT. Amino acid sequence: CASSSGFNTGELFF.